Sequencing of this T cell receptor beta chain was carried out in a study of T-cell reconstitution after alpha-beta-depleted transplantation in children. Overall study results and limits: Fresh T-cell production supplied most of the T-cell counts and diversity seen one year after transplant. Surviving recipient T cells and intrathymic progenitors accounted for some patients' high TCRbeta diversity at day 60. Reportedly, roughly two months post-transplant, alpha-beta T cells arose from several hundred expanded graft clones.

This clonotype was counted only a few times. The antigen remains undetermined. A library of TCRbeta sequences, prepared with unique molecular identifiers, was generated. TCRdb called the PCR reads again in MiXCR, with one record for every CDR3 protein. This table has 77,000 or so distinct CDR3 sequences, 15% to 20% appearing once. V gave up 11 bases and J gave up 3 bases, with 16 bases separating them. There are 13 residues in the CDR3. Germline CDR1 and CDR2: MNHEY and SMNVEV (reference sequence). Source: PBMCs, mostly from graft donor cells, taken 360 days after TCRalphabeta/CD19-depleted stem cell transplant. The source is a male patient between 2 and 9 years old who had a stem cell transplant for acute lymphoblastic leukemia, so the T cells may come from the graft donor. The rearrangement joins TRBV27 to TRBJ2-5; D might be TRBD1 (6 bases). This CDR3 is CASPPGHKETQYF. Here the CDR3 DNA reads TGTGCCTCCCCGCCGGGACACAAAGAGACCCAGTACTTC.